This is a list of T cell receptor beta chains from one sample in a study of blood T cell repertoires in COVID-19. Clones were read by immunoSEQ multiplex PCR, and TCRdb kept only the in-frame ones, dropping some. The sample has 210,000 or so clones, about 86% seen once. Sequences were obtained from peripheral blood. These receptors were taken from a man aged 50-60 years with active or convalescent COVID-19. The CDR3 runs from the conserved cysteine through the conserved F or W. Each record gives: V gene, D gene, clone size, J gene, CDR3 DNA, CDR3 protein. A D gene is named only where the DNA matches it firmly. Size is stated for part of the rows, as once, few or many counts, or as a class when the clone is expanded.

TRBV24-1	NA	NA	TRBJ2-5	TGTGCCACCAGTGATTTTGGCAGGGGCCAAGAGACCCAGTACTTC	CATSDFGRGQETQYF
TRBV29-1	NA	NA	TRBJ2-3	TGCAGCGTTGAACGGGGTACAGATACGCAGTATTTT	CSVERGTDTQYF
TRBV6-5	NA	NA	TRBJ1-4	TGTGCCAGCAGTAGTCGGGGTGGGAATGAAAAACTGTTTTTT	CASSSRGGNEKLFF
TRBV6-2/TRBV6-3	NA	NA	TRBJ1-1	TGTGCCAGCAGTCCCCCATTCAGTGAAGCTTTCTTT	CASSPPFSEAFF
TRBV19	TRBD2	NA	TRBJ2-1	TGTGCCAGCTCGACTAGCGGGAATTCCTACAATGAGCAGTTCTTC	CASSTSGNSYNEQFF
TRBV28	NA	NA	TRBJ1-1	TGTGCCAGCAACGTAGGGGGGGCCGTTGGAGCTTTCTTT	CASNVGGAVGAFF
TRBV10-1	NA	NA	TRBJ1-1	TGCGCCAGCAGTGGCTCAGGGTCGGCGAACACTGAAGCTTTCTTT	CASSGSGSANTEAFF
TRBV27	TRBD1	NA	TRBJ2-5	TGTGCCAGCAGGGGTGATAGGACAGGGGGCGTGGGGGAGACCCAGTACTTC	CASRGDRTGGVGETQYF
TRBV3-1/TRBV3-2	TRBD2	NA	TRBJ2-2	TGTGCCAGCAGCCCCACTAGCGGGAGGATCGGGGAGCTGTTTTTT	CASSPTSGRIGELFF
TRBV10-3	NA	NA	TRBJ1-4	TGTGCCATCAGTGAGCCGGGGGGTAGGAATGAAAAACTGTTTTTT	CAISEPGGRNEKLFF
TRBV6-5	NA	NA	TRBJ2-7	TGTGCCAGCACGGTGATAGTGGGGGCATCCTACGAGCAGTACTTC	CASTVIVGASYEQYF
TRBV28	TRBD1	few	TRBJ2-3	TGTGCCAGCAGTTTGGGACAGCTCACAGATACGCAGTATTTT	CASSLGQLTDTQYF
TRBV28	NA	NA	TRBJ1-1	TGTGCCAGCAGTTTAATCCGGCGGAGCACTGAAGCTTTCTTT	CASSLIRRSTEAFF
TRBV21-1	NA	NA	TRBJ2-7	TGTGCCAGCAGCAAAGTTACTAGCGGGACGGTGCCCTCCTACGAGCAGTACTTC	CASSKVTSGTVPSYEQYF
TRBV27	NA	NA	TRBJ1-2	TGTGCCCCGGGGGGGACCCTCTATGGCTACACCTTC	CAPGGTLYGYTF
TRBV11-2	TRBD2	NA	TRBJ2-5	TGTGCCAGCAGCCCCCCCCGCGGGAGGATAGAGACCCAGTACTTC	CASSPPRGRIETQYF
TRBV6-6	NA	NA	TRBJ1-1	TGTGCCAGCAGACTCCAGGACTCCCACCAACCTTTCTTT	CASRLQDSHQPFF
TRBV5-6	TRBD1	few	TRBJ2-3	TGTGCCAGCAGCCCGACAGGGTCTCGCACAGATACGCAGTATTTT	CASSPTGSRTDTQYF
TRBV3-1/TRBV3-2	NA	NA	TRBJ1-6	TGTGCCAGCAGCCTAGGAGGGTCTGTGGGTTCACCCCTCCACTTT	CASSLGGSVGSPLHF
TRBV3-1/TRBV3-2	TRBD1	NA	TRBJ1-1	TGTGCCAGCAGCACCCCGGACAGGGTCTCTGAAGCTTTCTTT	CASSTPDRVSEAFF
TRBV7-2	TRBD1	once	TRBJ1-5	TGTGCCAGCAGCTTAACAGACAGGGGGGCTAGCAATCAGCCCCAGCATTTT	CASSLTDRGASNQPQHF
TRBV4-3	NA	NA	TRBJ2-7	TGCGCCAGCAGCCCCCAGAGGTCAGGGGTCTACGAGCAGTACTTC	CASSPQRSGVYEQYF
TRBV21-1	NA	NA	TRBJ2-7	TGTGCCAGCAGCAATCCGGGACTAGCGTCCCGGGTGACCGAGCAGTACTTC	CASSNPGLASRVTEQYF